This TCR beta chain was documented in a study of early T cells in non-severe SARS-CoV-2 infection. Whole-study results and caveats: Using VDJdb, the matching emphasized anti-spike CD8 responses while missing private and CD4 specificities.

As regards this clonotype: Its antigen is still unknown. One base away lies a much larger clone, so this may be a sequencing read error.

Each cDNA molecule carried a unique molecular identifier. TCRdb processed the 5' RACE reads anew with MiXCR; each CDR3 protein has one entry. The sample lists approximately 56,000 distinct CDR3 sequences; about 9.1% were seen once. Sequenced material: whole blood. The clonotype was recovered from an adult who was a healthcare worker with PCR-confirmed SARS-CoV-2 infection or an uninfected control (not recorded which).

CDR3 in DNA: TGCGGCAGCAGCTTGGGGGCAGGGGGCGACGAGCAGTACTTC. Translated, it gives CGSSLGAGGDEQYF. The chain joins TRBV5-1 to TRBJ2-7; 8 nucleotides agree with TRBD1. The germline gives CDR1 SGHRS, CDR2 YFSETQ. This CDR3 has 14 residues.